The rows below give T cell receptor beta chains drawn from one sample of a study of cytotoxic CD8 clonotypes in ibrutinib-treated CLL. Produced via immunoSEQ multiplex PCR; TCRdb's table is partial and in-frame only. The sample includes 250,000 to 350,000 clones, approximately 76% seen only once; the top ten take about 5%. The sequences come from PBMCs, collected at disease progression, from a patient treated with ibrutinib. These receptors were obtained from a human donor with chronic lymphocytic leukemia. Both conserved end residues are part of each CDR3. Clone size is not always given. Where it is, it says once, few, many or a class for expanded clones.

TRBJ2-2 | TRBV5-6 | NA | CASLLSATTGELFF
TRBJ2-5 | TRBV7-2 | NA | CASSLDRGETQYF
TRBJ1-1 | TRBV29-1 | NA | CSVVGSKETEAFF
TRBJ1-1 | TRBV15 | NA | CATSRGLGTEAFF
TRBJ2-2 | TRBV10-3 | NA | CATGTSGRSGELFF
TRBJ1-6 | TRBV10-1 | NA | CASSESKYSPLHF
TRBJ1-2 | TRBV7-8 | NA | CASSFETGGLGYTF
TRBJ2-5 | TRBV2 | NA | CASSLQGWKETQYF
TRBJ1-1 | TRBV27 | NA | CASSYDRAAEAFF
TRBJ1-5 | TRBV5-6 | NA | CASSFGWGINQPQHF
TRBJ2-7 | TRBV27 | NA | CASSGQVDAYEQYF
TRBJ1-1 | TRBV9 | NA | CASSVGDWTEAFF
TRBJ1-5 | TRBV15 | few | CATSRGGVGQPQHF
TRBJ2-3 | TRBV5-1 | NA | CASSTGLSGTDTQYF
TRBJ2-2 | TRBV6-1 | NA | CASAKQVTGELFF
TRBJ1-5 | TRBV19 | NA | CASSMSDYQPGSQPQHF
TRBJ2-1 | TRBV15 | NA | CATSRGKGLTYNEQFF
TRBJ1-5 | TRBV4-3 | NA | CASSQDRPSGVLNQPQHF
TRBJ2-7 | TRBV6-5 | once | CASSHGPIGYYEQYF
TRBJ2-5 | TRBV28 | NA | CASSSFKGANLETQYF
TRBJ2-1 | TRBV7-2 | NA | CASSSRAGGNNEQFF
TRBJ1-1 | TRBV4-1 | NA | CASRVIGDTEAFF
TRBJ2-1 | TRBV29-1 | NA | CSVQIAQGATAGGYNEQFF
TRBJ1-1 | TRBV28 | few | CASRGPYTEAFF
TRBJ2-7 | TRBV9 | NA | CASSVALLAGPYEQYF
TRBJ2-2 | TRBV11-2 | once | CASSLGTGTGVVGELFF
TRBJ2-1 | TRBV7-6 | NA | CASSTRGFEQFF
TRBJ2-2 | TRBV2 | NA | CASSIERGQFYTGELFF
TRBJ2-2 | TRBV2 | NA | CASSEWRGDTGELFF
TRBJ2-3 | TRBV6-1 | NA | CASRRDLPSTDTQYF
TRBJ2-7 | TRBV11-3 | NA | CASSSSYEQYF
TRBJ2-5 | TRBV15 | NA | CATSRSVGEEETQYF
TRBJ2-1 | TRBV13 | NA | CASSSPRQGNNEQFF
TRBJ2-2 | TRBV4-2 | few | CASSRRKLHLNTGELFF
TRBJ2-2 | TRBV14 | once | CASSPYRDRYTGELFF
TRBJ2-1 | TRBV7-9 | NA | CASSLLAGPWNEQFF
TRBJ2-1 | TRBV19 | few | CASSIIAGENNEQFF
TRBJ1-2 | TRBV5-6 | NA | CASSLGPSSPSNYGYTF
TRBJ2-2 | TRBV11-2 | NA | CASSLVENTGELFF
TRBJ2-7 | TRBV6-5 | NA | CASSLYEQYF
TRBJ1-2 | TRBV7-2 | NA | CASSLALGGWTF
TRBJ2-7 | TRBV5-1 | NA | CASSRGQGFDEQYF
TRBJ2-3 | TRBV10-3 | NA | CAASGPFTDTQYF